This is a list of T cell receptor beta chains from one sample in a study of cytomegalovirus exposure and HLA in healthy donors. Sequencing was performed with immunoSEQ multiplex PCR; in TCRdb, only in-frame clones are kept and a portion is missing. The sample lists roughly 200,000 clones; around 75% were seen once. The sample comprised PBMCs. Source of these receptors: a male donor in good health and CMV-seronegative. Each CDR3 is given without its conserved first and last residue.

v_call,cdr3_aa
TRBV6-5,ASSYSGLASEQY
TRBV9,ASSARVSGNTIY
TRBV11-3,ASSRGQQNTEAF
TRBV6-4,ASSDGREASTNEKLF
TRBV9,ASSVARGNPTEAF
TRBV30,AWSRDTNQPQH
TRBV6-5,ASSLIAGGAKNIQY
TRBV6-5,ASSLTGGSYNEQF
TRBV6-6,ASSYSRGQGTDTQY
TRBV2,ASSPGQINQPQH
TRBV7-6,ASSSTLVRF
TRBV27,ASSLFGGDQPQH
TRBV25-1,ASSETFYEQY
TRBV28,ASSLRREGHNEQF
TRBV4-1,ASSQESFGTVIYGYT
TRBV30,AWSQQGNQPQH
TRBV27,ASRPGHLNTEAF
TRBV6-6,ASRGREGTYEQY
TRBV5-1,ASSLLAGVFTKNIQY
TRBV7-9,ASSLALGQGDTEAF
TRBV7-2,ASSLVTGWGTNEKLF
TRBV12-5,ASGLRVGPGWAKLF
TRBV20-1,SARDSSFTT
TRBV7-6,ASSVGTSILSYEQY